This T cell receptor (beta chain) comes out of a study of human T cells and chemical hapten exposure. TCRdb independently ran MiXCR on the RACE reads; one entry per CDR3 protein. The repertoire holds nearly 350,000 distinct CDR3 sequences, with around 7% as singletons. Points from the study as a whole: Positive correlation was observed between PT1 expanded TCR counts and patch test score.

Time point denoted: patch test 1, 2 weeks after DPC sensitization. Treatment described: therapeutic diphenylcyclopropenone sensitization with weekly scalp DPC. At every patch-test visit, blood was drawn before the patch test was applied. A few counts support this clonotype. No antigen is known for it. This CDR3 region has 14 residues. Trimming pared 2 bases from V and 0 bases from J, leaving 7 bases between. The V gene's germline CDR1 is MNHNY and CDR2 SVGAGI (reference sequence). The sample was whole blood, taken in connection with sensitization to the hapten diphenylcyclopropenone (DPC). This chain uses TRBV6-6 with TRBJ1-1; no definite D call. This sequence originates from a woman aged 18 to 35 with alopecia areata. Some clones in this sample may be carry-over from other donors' samples. Here the CDR3 reads CASSYDWMNTEAFF. CDR3 nucleotide sequence: TGTGCCAGCAGTTACGATTGGATGAACACTGAAGCTTTCTTT.